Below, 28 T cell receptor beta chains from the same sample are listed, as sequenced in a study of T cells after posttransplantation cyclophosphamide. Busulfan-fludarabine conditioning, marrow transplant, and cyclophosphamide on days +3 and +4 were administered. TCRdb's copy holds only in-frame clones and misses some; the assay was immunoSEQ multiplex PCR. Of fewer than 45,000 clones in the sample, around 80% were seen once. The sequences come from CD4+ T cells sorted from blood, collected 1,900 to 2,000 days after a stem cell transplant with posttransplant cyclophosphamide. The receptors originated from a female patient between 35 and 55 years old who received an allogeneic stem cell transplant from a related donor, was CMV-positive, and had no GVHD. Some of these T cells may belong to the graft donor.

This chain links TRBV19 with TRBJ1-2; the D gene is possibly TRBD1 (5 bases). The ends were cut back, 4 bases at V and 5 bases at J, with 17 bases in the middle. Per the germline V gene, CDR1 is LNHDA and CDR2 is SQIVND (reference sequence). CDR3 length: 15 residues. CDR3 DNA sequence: TGTGCCAGTAGTAGTCCCCCCCCGGGGGGGTATGGCTACACCTTC. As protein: CASSSPPPGGYGYTF.

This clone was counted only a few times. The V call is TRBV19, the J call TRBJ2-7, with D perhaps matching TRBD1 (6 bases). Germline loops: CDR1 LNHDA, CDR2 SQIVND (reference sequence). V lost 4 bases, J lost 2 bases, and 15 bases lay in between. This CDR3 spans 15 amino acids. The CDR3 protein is CASSTSPGATYEQYF. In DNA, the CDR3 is TGTGCCAGTAGTACATCACCAGGGGCGACCTACGAGCAGTACTTC.

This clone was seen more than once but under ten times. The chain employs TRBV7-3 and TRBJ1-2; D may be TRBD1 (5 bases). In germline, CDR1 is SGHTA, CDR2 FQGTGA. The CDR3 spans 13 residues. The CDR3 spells CGRRTFSGNGYTF. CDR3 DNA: TGTGGCCGCCGGACATTTTCCGGAAATGGCTACACCTTC.

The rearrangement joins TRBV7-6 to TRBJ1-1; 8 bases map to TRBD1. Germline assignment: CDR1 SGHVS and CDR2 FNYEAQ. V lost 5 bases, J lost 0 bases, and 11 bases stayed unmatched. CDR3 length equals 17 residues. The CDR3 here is CASSTNPGGGMNTEAFF. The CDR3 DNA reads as TGTGCCAGCAGCACCAATCCAGGGGGCGGGATGAACACTGAAGCTTTCTTT.

CDR3 sequence reads: CASRTGQGGSTGELFF. The CDR3 nucleotides read TGTGCCAGCAGGACCGGACAGGGAGGGAGCACCGGGGAGCTGTTTTTT. The V call is TRBV6-6, the J call TRBJ2-2, with TRBD1 as a possible D gene (8 bases). The germline V and J ends were trimmed by 6 bases and 4 bases, with 18 bases remaining between them. Germline lookup yields CDR1 MNHNY and CDR2 SVGAGI (reference sequence). The CDR3 consists of 16 residues.

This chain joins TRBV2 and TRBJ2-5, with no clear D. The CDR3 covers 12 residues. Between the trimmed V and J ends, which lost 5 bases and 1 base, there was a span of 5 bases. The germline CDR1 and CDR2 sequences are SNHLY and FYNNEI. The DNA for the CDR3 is TGTGCCAGCAGTAACACCCAAGAGACCCAGTACTTC. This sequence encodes CASSNTQETQYF.

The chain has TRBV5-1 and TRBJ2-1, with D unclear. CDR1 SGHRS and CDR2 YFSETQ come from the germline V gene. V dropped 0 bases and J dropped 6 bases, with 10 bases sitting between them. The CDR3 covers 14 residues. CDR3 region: CASSLDAAINEQFF. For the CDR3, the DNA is TGCGCCAGCAGCTTGGATGCAGCGATCAATGAGCAGTTCTTC.

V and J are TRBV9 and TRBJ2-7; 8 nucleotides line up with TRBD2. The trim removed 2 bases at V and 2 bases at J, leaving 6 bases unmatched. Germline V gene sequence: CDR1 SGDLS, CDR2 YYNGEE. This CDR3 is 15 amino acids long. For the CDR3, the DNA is TGTGCCAGCAGCGTGGGTAGCGGGGCCACCTACGAGCAGTACTTC. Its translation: CASSVGSGATYEQYF.

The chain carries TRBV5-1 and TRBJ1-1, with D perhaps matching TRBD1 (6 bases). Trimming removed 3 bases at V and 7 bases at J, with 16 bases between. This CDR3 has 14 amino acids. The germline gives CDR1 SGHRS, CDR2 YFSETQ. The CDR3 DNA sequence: TGCGCCAGCAGCTCTGGGACAACTAACTTTGAAGCTTTCTTT. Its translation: CASSSGTTNFEAFF.

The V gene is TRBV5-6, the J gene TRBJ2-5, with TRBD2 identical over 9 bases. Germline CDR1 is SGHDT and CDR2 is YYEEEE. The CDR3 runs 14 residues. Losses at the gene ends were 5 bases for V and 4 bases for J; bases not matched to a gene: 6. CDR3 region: CASRLSGGGETQYF. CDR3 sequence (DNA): TGTGCCAGCAGGCTTAGCGGGGGTGGAGAGACCCAGTACTTC.

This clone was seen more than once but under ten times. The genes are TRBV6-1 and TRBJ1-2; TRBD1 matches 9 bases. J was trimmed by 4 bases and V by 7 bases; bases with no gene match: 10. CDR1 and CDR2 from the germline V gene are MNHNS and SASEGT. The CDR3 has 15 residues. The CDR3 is CASTLRGTGIYGYTF. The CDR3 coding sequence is TGTGCCAGCACCCTCCGCGGGACAGGGATCTATGGCTACACCTTC.

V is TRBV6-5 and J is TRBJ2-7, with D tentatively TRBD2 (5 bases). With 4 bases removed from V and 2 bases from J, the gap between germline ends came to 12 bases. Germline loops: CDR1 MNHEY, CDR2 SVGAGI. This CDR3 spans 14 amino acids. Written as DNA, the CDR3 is TGTGCCAGCAGTTCCGGGGAAGGAACCTACGAGCAGTACTTC. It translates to CASSSGEGTYEQYF.

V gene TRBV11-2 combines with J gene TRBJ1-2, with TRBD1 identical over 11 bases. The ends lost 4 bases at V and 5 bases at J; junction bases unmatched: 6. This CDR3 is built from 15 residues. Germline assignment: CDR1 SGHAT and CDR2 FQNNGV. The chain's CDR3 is CASSSTGTGGYGYTF. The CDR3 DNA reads TGTGCCAGCAGCTCGACAGGGACAGGGGGTTATGGCTACACCTTC.

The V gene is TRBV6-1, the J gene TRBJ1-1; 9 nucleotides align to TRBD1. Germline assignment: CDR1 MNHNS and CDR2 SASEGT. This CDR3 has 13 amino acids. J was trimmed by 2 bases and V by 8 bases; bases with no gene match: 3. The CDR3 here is CASEGQGNTEAFF. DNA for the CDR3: TGTGCCAGCGAGGGACAGGGAAACACTGAAGCTTTCTTT.

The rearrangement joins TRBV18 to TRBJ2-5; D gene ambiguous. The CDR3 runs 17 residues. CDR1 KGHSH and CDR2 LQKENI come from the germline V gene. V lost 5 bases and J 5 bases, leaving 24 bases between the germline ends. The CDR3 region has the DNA TGTGCCAGCTCATGGGTTTTGCAATCCAGCTCGGAGGAGACCCAGTACTTC. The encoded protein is CASSWVLQSSSEETQYF.

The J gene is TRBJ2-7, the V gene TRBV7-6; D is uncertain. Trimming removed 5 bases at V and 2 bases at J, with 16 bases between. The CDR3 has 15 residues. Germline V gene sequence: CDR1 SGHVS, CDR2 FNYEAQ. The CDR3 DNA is TGTGCCAGCAGCGCCGAGCCTAAAGTGGCCTACGAGCAGTACTTC. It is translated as CASSAEPKVAYEQYF.

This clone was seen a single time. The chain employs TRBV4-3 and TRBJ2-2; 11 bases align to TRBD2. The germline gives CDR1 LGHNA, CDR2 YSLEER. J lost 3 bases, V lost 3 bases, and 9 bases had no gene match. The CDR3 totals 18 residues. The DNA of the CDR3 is TGCGCCAGCAGCCAGGTTTTACTAGCGGGGGCCTACACCGGGGAGCTGTTTTTT. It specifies CASSQVLLAGAYTGELFF.

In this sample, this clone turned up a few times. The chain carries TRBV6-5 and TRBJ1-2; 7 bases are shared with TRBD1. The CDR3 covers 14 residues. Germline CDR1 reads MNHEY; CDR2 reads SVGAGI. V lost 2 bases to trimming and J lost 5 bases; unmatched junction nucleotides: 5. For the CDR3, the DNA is TGTGCCAGCAGTTACGGAGGGGGCGGGTATGGCTACACCTTC. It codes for CASSYGGGGYGYTF.

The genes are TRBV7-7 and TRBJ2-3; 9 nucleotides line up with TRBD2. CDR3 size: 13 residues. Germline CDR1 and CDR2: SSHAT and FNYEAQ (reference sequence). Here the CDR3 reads CASGSGESNTQYF. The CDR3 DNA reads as TGTGCTAGCGGGAGCGGGGAGTCGAATACGCAGTATTTT.

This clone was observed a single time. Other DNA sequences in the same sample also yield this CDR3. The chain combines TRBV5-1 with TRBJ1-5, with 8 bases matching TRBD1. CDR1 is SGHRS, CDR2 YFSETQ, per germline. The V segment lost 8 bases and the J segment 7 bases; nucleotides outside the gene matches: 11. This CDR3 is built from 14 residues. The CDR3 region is CASSVGQGDQPQHF. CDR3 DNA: TGCGCCAGTAGTGTCGGACAGGGAGACCAGCCCCAGCATTTT.

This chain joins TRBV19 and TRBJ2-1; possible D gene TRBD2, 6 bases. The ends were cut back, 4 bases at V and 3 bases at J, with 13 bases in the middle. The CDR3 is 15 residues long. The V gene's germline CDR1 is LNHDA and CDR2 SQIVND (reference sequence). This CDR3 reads CASSTGTSNYNEQFF. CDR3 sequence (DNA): TGTGCCAGTAGTACCGGGACTTCGAACTACAATGAGCAGTTCTTC.

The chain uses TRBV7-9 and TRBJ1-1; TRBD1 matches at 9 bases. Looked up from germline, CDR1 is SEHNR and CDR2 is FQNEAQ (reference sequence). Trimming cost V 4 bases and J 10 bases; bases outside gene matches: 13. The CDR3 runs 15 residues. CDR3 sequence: CASSSRDRVYFGAFF. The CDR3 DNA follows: TGTGCCAGCAGCTCCCGGGACAGGGTTTATTTTGGAGCTTTCTTT.

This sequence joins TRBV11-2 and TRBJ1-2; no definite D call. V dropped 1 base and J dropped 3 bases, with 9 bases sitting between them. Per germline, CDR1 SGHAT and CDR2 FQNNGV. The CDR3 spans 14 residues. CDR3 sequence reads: CASSLAQSHYGYTF. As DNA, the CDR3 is TGTGCCAGCAGCTTAGCACAGAGTCACTATGGCTACACCTTC.

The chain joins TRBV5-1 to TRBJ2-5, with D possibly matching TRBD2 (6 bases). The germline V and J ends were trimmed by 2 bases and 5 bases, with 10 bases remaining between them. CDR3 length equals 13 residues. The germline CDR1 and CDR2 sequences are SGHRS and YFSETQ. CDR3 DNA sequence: TGCGCCAGCAGCTTTGGGACTCGGGAGACCCAGTACTTC. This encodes CASSFGTRETQYF.

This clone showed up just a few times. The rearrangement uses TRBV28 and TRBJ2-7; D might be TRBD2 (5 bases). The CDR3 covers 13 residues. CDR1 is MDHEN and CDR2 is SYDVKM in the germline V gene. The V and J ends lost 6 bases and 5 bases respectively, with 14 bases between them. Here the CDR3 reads CASRDLTRDEQYF. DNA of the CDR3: TGTGCCAGCAGGGACTTAACCCGAGACGAGCAGTACTTC.

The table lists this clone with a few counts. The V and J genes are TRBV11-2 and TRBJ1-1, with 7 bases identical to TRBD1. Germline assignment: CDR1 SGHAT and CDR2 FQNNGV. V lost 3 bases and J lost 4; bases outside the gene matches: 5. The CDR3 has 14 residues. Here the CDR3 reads CASSFDRVTTEAFF. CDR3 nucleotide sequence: TGTGCCAGCAGCTTCGACAGGGTGACCACTGAAGCTTTCTTT.

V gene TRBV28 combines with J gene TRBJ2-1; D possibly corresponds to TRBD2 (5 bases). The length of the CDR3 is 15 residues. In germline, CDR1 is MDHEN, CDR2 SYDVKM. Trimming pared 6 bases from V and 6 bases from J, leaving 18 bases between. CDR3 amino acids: CASSYRVGVANEQFF. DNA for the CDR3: TGTGCCAGCAGCTATAGGGTCGGGGTAGCCAATGAGCAGTTCTTC.

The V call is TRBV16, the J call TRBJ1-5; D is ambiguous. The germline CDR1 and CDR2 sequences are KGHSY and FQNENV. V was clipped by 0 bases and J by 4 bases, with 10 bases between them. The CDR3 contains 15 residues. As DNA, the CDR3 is TGTGCCAGCAGCCAATCGAGAGGGAGGAATCAGCCCCAGCATTTT. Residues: CASSQSRGRNQPQHF.